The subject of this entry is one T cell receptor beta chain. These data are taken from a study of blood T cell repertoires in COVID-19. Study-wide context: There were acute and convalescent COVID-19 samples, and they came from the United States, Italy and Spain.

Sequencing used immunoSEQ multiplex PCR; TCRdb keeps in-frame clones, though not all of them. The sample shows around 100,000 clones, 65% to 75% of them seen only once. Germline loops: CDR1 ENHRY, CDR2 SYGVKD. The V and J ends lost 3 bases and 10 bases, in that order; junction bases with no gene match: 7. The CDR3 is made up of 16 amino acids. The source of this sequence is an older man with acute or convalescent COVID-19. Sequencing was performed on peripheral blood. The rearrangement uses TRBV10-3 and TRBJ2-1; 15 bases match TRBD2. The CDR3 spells CAISDGTSGRSGEQFF. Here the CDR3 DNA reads TGTGCCATCAGTGACGGGACTAGCGGGAGGAGTGGAGAGCAGTTCTTC.